The rows below give T cell receptor beta chains drawn from one sample of a study of blood T cell repertoires in COVID-19. TCRdb's table, derived via immunoSEQ multiplex PCR, lists solely in-frame clones and lacks some. The sample carries about 150,000 clones, under 90% recorded once. The sample consisted of peripheral blood. All receptors come from a woman aged 55-69 years with active or convalescent COVID-19. CDR3s include the opening cysteine and the closing phenylalanine or tryptophan. A D gene is named only where the DNA matches it firmly. The size field is filled for only some rows; it gives once, few, many or a size class.

>TRBV9|-|-|TRBJ1-6|13
CASSVEAPSPLHF
TGTGCCAGCAGCGTAGAAGCCCCTTCACCCCTCCACTTT
>TRBV5-1|once|-|TRBJ1-5|13
CASSLSYNQPQHF
TGCGCCAGCAGCTTGAGCTACAATCAGCCCCAGCATTTT
>TRBV7-9|-|TRBD2|TRBJ2-1|14
CASKIAGGVNEQFF
TGTGCCAGCAAAATAGCGGGAGGGGTCAATGAGCAGTTCTTC
>TRBV21-1|-|-|TRBJ1-4|14
CASSIGGDNEKLFF
TGTGCCAGCAGCATAGGAGGGGATAATGAAAAACTGTTTTTT
>TRBV5-4|-|TRBD2|TRBJ2-1|16
CASSWDLVAGDNEQFF
TGTGCCAGCAGCTGGGACCTCGTCGCGGGGGACAATGAGCAGTTCTTC
>TRBV5-1|-|TRBD2|TRBJ2-1|17
CASSMGLAGGPYNEQFF
TGCGCCAGCAGCATGGGACTAGCGGGGGGGCCCTACAATGAGCAGTTCTTC
>TRBV5-1|-|-|TRBJ1-2|14
CASSLGVSGAGYTF
TGCGCCAGCAGCTTGGGGGTCTCAGGGGCCGGCTACACCTTC
>TRBV27|-|-|TRBJ1-6|15
CASSIGLANNSPLHF
TGTGCCAGCAGTATCGGGTTAGCTAATAATTCACCCCTCCACTTT
>TRBV5-1|-|-|TRBJ1-4|16
CASSRGRGATNEKLFF
TGCGCCAGCAGCCGAGGGCGGGGGGCGACTAATGAAAAACTGTTTTTT
>TRBV11-2|-|TRBD2|TRBJ2-1|16
CASSPLTSGRRDEQFF
TGTGCCAGCAGCCCGCTGACTAGCGGGAGACGGGATGAGCAGTTCTTC
>TRBV11-2|few|TRBD1|TRBJ1-1|17
CASSSRQGPYLNTEAFF
TGTGCCAGCAGCTCCCGACAGGGGCCTTACTTGAACACTGAAGCTTTCTTT
>TRBV7-2|-|-|TRBJ2-6|15
CASSPGMTSANVLTF
TGTGCCAGCAGCCCGGGGATGACAAGCGCCAACGTCCTGACTTTC
>TRBV27|-|TRBD1|TRBJ2-5|14
CASSSRTGPETQYF
TGTGCCAGCAGTTCCAGGACAGGGCCGGAGACCCAGTACTTC
>TRBV5-1|-|-|TRBJ1-2|14
CASSPGEGFRGYTF
TGCGCCAGCAGCCCCGGGGAGGGGTTTAGGGGCTACACCTTC
>TRBV19|-|TRBD2|TRBJ2-3|17
CASSTRRLAGGSDTQYF
TGTGCCAGTAGTACCCGCCGACTAGCGGGGGGATCAGATACGCAGTATTTT
>TRBV4-2|once|-|TRBJ1-2|15
CASSPRAGTSYGYTF
TGTGCCAGCAGCCCTAGAGCGGGGACTAGCTATGGCTACACCTTC
>TRBV11-2|-|-|TRBJ1-1|13
CASSLVPDTEAFF
TGTGCCAGCAGCTTAGTACCGGACACTGAAGCTTTCTTT
>TRBV5-5|once|TRBD1|TRBJ1-1|13
CASSLAGDRVAFF
TGTGCCAGCAGCTTGGCCGGGGACAGAGTGGCTTTCTTT
>TRBV5-6|-|TRBD1|TRBJ2-1|13
CASSSTGGPEQFF
TGTGCCAGCAGCTCGACAGGGGGCCCTGAGCAGTTCTTC
>TRBV27|-|-|TRBJ1-6|16
CASSLDPPRFGSPLHF
TGTGCCAGCAGTTTAGATCCACCTCGGTTTGGTTCACCCCTCCACTTT
>TRBV7-9|few|-|TRBJ2-5|14
CASSRDSPRETQYF
TGTGCCAGCAGCCGAGATTCGCCCCGGGAGACCCAGTACTTC
>TRBV19|-|-|TRBJ1-3|15
CASSSGSNSGNTIYF
TGTGCCAGTAGTAGCGGATCCAACTCTGGAAACACCATATATTTT
>TRBV7-2|few|-|TRBJ1-6|13
CASSLVTESPLHF
TGTGCCAGCAGCTTAGTTACTGAATCACCCCTCCACTTT
>TRBV12-3/TRBV12-4|-|-|TRBJ1-1|13
CASSPSLNTEAFF
TGTGCCAGCAGCCCCTCTCTGAACACTGAAGCTTTCTTT
>TRBV25-1|-|TRBD1|TRBJ1-2|15
CASSVTTTGVYGYTF
TGTGCCAGCAGTGTTACAACGACAGGGGTCTATGGCTACACCTTC
>TRBV4-1|-|-|TRBJ1-5|15
CASSQAGGRNQPQHF
TGCGCCAGCAGCCAAGCCGGGGGAAGAAATCAGCCCCAGCATTTT
>TRBV7-8|few|-|TRBJ1-3|15
CASSLEQGFGNTIYF
TGTGCCAGCAGCTTAGAGCAGGGGTTTGGAAACACCATATATTTT
>TRBV6-5|-|-|TRBJ1-1|16
CASSYSSGVSNTEAFF
TGTGCCAGCAGTTACTCCTCCGGGGTGTCGAACACTGAAGCTTTCTTT
>TRBV7-2|-|-|TRBJ2-5|16
CASSLARVGDQETQYF
TGTGCCAGCAGCTTAGCGAGGGTCGGGGACCAAGAGACCCAGTACTTC
>TRBV6-5|-|TRBD2|TRBJ2-1|15
CASSYLAGVLDEQFF
TGTGCCAGCAGTTACCTAGCGGGGGTTTTGGATGAGCAGTTCTTC
>TRBV7-3|few|-|TRBJ1-1|14
CASSLTALNTEAFF
TGTGCCAGCAGCTTGACAGCCTTGAACACTGAAGCTTTCTTT
>TRBV5-1|-|-|TRBJ2-5|15
CASSLEGGLQETQYF
TGCGCCAGCAGCTTAGAGGGGGGGCTCCAAGAGACCCAGTACTTC
>TRBV5-5|many|-|TRBJ1-2|13
CASSFEANYGYTF
TGTGCCAGCAGCTTTGAGGCTAACTATGGCTACACCTTC
>TRBV9|-|-|TRBJ1-2|13
CASSVTSGYGYTF
TGTGCCAGCAGCGTGACCTCAGGGTATGGCTACACCTTC
>TRBV10-1|few|TRBD1|TRBJ2-2|13
CASMRGQTGELFF
TGCGCCAGCATGAGGGGGCAGACCGGGGAGCTGTTTTTT
>TRBV12-3/TRBV12-4|-|TRBD1|TRBJ2-7|13
CASSGTGLYEQYF
TGTGCCAGCAGCGGGACAGGCCTCTACGAGCAGTACTTC
>TRBV6-6|-|-|TRBJ2-3|16
CASSYGSETNTDTQYF
TGTGCCAGCAGTTATGGCAGCGAGACGAACACAGATACGCAGTATTTT
>TRBV7-6|-|-|TRBJ1-6|15
CASSSEPRYNSPLHF
TGTGCCAGCAGTTCTGAACCGAGATATAATTCACCCCTCCACTTT
>TRBV7-6|-|TRBD2|TRBJ2-5|15
CASSLVLAEKETQYF
TGTGCCAGCAGCTTGGTTCTAGCGGAGAAAGAGACCCAGTACTTC
>TRBV18|-|TRBD2|TRBJ2-7|15
CASSPVSGSSYEQYF
TGTGCCAGCTCACCAGTTAGCGGGAGCTCCTACGAGCAGTACTTC
>TRBV29-1|-|-|TRBJ2-3|13
CSVDFYQGDTQYF
TGCAGCGTTGATTTCTACCAGGGGGATACGCAGTATTTT
>TRBV5-1|few|-|TRBJ1-2|14
CASSSGSTNYGYTF
TGCGCCAGCAGCTCCGGGTCAACTAACTATGGCTACACCTTC
>TRBV7-9|-|TRBD1|TRBJ1-3|15
CASKPTGTAGNTIYF
TGTGCCAGCAAACCCACCGGGACAGCCGGAAACACCATATATTTT
>TRBV28|-|TRBD1|TRBJ1-3|16
CASSLWGDSSGNTIYF
TGTGCCAGCAGTTTATGGGGGGACAGCTCTGGAAACACCATATATTTT
>TRBV9|few|TRBD1|TRBJ1-1|15
CASSVVTGGDTEAFF
TGTGCCAGCAGCGTAGTGACAGGGGGGGACACTGAAGCTTTCTTT
>TRBV7-6|few|-|TRBJ2-1|17
CASSLVAVSRSYNEQFF
TGTGCCAGCAGCTTAGTCGCGGTAAGCAGATCCTACAATGAGCAGTTCTTC